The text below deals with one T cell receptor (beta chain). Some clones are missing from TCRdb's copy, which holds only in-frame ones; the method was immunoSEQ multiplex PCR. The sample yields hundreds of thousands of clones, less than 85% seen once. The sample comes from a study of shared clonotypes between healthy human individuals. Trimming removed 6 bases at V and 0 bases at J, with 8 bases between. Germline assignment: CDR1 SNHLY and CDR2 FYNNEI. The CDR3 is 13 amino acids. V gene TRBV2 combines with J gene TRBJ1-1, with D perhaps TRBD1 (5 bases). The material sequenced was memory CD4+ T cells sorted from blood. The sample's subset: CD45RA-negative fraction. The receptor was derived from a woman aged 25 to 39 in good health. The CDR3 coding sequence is TGTGCCAGCAGGCGGGGGATGAACACTGAAGCTTTCTTT. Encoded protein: CASRRGMNTEAFF.